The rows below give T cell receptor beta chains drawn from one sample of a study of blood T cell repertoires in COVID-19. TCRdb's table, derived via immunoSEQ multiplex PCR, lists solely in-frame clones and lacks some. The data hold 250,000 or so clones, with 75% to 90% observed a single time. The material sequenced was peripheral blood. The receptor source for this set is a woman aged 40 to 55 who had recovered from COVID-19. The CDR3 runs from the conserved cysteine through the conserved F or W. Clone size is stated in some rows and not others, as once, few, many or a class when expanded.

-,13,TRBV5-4,CASRPTGADTQYF
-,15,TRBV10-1,CASSESGQGAYEQYF
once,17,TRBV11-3,CASSSGTSGGYQETQYF
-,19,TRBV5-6,CASSYQRTGTGIYTNTQYF
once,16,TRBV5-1,CASSLVASGTTGELFF
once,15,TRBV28,CASSLSGGLSYEQYF
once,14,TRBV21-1,CASSRTGSGNTIYF
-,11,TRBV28,CASNSNFEQFF
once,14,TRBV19,CASSQGSSNQPQHF
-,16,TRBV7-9,CASSPRLGQGNTEAFF
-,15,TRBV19,CASRRIVRGADTQYF
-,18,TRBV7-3,CASSLSGIGTGGPYEQYF
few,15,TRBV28,CASSAPDRANSPLHF
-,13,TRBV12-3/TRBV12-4,CASNRGHGETQYF
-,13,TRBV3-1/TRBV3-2,CASRTYTTGELFF
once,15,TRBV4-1,CASSQGDRGPLEQYF
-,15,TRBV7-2,CASSRDRSSSYEQYF
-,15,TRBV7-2,CASSLEGWTGAGAFF
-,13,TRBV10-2,CASSAGQGLEQFF
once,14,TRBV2,CASTSLTVQETQYF
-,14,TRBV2,CASSFDRAQETQYF
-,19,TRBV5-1,CASSLVREGEGLIYNEQFF
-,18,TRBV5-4,CASSAGPGLAGLTDTQYF
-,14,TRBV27,CASSSPDSNTEAFF
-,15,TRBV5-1,CASSFLAGNTDTQYF
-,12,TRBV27,CASSLFQGEQFF
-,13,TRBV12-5,CASGSGVPGEQYF
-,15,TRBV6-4,CASSERDLSTDTQYF
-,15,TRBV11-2,CASRRQAGLQETQYF
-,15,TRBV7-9,CASSPENTGLREQYF
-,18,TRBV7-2,CASSLGPWVAGGGGEQYF
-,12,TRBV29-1,CSVRGLGTEAFF
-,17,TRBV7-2,CASSRNKREEAYNEQFF
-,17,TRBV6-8,CASSPRGGRADTGELFF
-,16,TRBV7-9,CASSPIGTSAFNEQFF
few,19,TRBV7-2,CASRSQLSLASGSEETQYF
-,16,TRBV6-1,CASSEGGSSYNSPLHF
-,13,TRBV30,CAWSVLAGYEQYF
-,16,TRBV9,CASSVAGAAGTDTQYF
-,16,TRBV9,CASSVDPGEPYNEQFF
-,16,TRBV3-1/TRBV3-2,CASSQDILFSSDEQFF
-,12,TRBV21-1,CASSNPGKGYTF
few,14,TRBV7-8,CASSRGTGDNEQFF